This T cell receptor beta chain was obtained from a study of T cell responses to AZD1222 COVID-19 vaccine. Regarding the study as a whole: Sampled repertoires all dated from after the peak T cell response.

V was cut by 4 bases and J by 2 bases, with 13 bases left in between. This CDR3 has 14 residues. CDR1 and CDR2 (germline): SGHRS, YFSETQ. A note on this clone: The antigen is unknown.

Some clones are missing from TCRdb's copy, which holds only in-frame ones; the method was immunoSEQ multiplex PCR. The table lists around 100,000 clones, 80% to 90% of them singletons. The sequence was collected from an adult in good health. J is TRBJ2-7 and V is TRBV5-1; D not resolved. Sequencing was performed on peripheral blood, taken on day 0 of AZD1222 vaccination. In DNA form, the CDR3 reads TGCGCCAGCAGCCCCTCTCGGGTTACCTACGAGCAGTACTTC. Protein sequence: CASSPSRVTYEQYF.